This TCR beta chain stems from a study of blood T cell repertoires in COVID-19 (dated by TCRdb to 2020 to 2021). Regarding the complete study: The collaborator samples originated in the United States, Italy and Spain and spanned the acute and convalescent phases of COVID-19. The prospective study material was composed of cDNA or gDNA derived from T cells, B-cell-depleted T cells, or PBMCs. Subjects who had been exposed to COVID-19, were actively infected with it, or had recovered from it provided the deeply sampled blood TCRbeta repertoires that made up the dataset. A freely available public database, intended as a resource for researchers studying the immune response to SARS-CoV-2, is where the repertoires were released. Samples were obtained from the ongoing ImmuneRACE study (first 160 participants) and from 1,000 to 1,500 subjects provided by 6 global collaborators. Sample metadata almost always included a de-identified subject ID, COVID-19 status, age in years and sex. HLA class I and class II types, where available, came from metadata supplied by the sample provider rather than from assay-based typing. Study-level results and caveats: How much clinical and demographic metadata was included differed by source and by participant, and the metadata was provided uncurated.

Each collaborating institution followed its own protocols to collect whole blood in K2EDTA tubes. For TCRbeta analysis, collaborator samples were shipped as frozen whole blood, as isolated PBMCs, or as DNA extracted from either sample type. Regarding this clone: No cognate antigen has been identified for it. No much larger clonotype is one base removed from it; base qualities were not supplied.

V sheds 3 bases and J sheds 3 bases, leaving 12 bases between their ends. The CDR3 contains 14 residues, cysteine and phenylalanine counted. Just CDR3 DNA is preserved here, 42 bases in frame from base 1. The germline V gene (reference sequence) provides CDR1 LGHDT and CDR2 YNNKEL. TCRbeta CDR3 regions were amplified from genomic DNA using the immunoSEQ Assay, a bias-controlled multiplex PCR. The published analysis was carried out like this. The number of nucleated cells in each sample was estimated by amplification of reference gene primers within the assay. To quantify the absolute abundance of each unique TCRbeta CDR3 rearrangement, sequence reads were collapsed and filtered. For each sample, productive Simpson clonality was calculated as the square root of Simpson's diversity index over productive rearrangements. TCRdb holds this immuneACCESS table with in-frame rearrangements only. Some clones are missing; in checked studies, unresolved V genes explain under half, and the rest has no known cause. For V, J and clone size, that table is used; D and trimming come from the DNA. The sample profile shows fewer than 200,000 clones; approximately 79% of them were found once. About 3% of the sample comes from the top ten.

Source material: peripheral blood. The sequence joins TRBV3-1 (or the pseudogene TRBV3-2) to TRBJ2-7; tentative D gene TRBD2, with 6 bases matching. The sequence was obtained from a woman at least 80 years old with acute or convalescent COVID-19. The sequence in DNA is TGTGCCAGCAGCCAGGGACTCCATCTCTACGAGCAGTACTTC. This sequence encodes CASSQGLHLYEQYF.